These T cell receptor beta chains were read from a single sample in a study of response to subunit inactivated influenza vaccine. TCRdb reanalysed the RT-PCR reads using MiXCR and keeps one entry per CDR3 protein. The data hold hundreds of thousands of distinct CDR3 sequences, with around 25% observed a single time. The specimen was CD4+ T cells sorted from PBMCs, collected 5 days after vaccination. These receptors all stem from a man aged 45 to 65 who received an inactivated influenza vaccine. The CDR3 runs from the conserved cysteine through the conserved F or W. The D gene is left open where the match is weak. The size of a clone is reported for some rows only, either as once, few or many, or as a class for expanded clones.

abundance	v_gene	j_gene	d_gene	CDR3aa	CDR3nt
few	TRBV12-3/TRBV12-4	TRBJ1-2	.	CASSLAVQLLYYGYTF	TGTGCCAGCAGTTTAGCGGTACAGCTTCTCTACTATGGCTACACCTTC
.	TRBV14	TRBJ2-1	.	CASSQGSSYNEQFF	TGTGCCAGCAGCCAGGGTAGTTCCTACAATGAGCAGTTCTTC
.	TRBV20-1	TRBJ2-5	.	CSAPRARGTQYF	TGCAGTGCGCCCCGGGCCCGCGGAACCCAGTACTTC
few	TRBV28	TRBJ2-7	.	CASSMRQRSYEQYF	TGTGCCAGCAGTATGAGACAGAGGTCCTACGAGCAGTACTTC
few	TRBV14	TRBJ2-2	.	CASSPAPGELFF	TGTGCCAGCAGCCCCGCCCCCGGGGAGCTGTTTTTT
.	TRBV20-1	TRBJ1-6	.	CSAGEGSSPLHF	TGCAGTGCGGGGGAGGGGTCTTCACCCCTCCACTTT
.	TRBV6-5	TRBJ2-1	TRBD2	CASSSRLAGNEQFF	TGTGCCAGCAGTTCCAGACTAGCGGGCAATGAGCAGTTCTTC
many	TRBV12-3/TRBV12-4	TRBJ2-1	.	CASRPDYNEQFF	TGTGCCAGCAGACCTGACTACAATGAGCAGTTCTTC
.	TRBV20-1	TRBJ2-3	.	CSARDIRERGTDTQYF	TGCAGTGCTAGAGACATTCGGGAACGGGGCACAGATACGCAGTATTTT
.	TRBV20-1	TRBJ2-1	TRBD2	CSGLAGSSYNEQFF	TGCAGCGGGCTAGCGGGCTCTTCCTACAATGAGCAGTTCTTC
.	TRBV12-3/TRBV12-4	TRBJ2-2	TRBD1	CASSWAGGNTGELFF	TGTGCCAGCAGCTGGGCAGGGGGGAACACCGGGGAGCTGTTTTTT
.	TRBV19	TRBJ2-1	.	CASSNPIRRIKNNEQFF	TGTGCCAGTAGTAACCCTATTAGAAGAATCAAGAACAATGAGCAGTTCTTC
once	TRBV7-9	TRBJ1-2	.	CASSPDGANYGYTF	TGTGCCAGCAGCCCGGACGGAGCTAACTATGGCTACACCTTC
.	TRBV15	TRBJ2-3	.	CATSRGGSTDTQYF	TGTGCCACCAGCAGAGGTGGCTCGACAGATACGCAGTATTTT
few	TRBV7-2	TRBJ1-2	.	CASSVASGTGNTF	.
few	TRBV12-3/TRBV12-4	TRBJ2-5	.	CASSLYIQEETQYF	TGTGCCAGCAGTTTGTATATCCAAGAAGAGACCCAGTACTTC
few	TRBV2	TRBJ2-1	TRBD2	CASHAEASGTNEQFF	TGTGCCAGCCACGCCGAGGCTAGCGGGACAAATGAGCAGTTCTTC
.	TRBV6-2/TRBV6-3	TRBJ1-4	.	CASSYAGSNEKLFF	TGTGCCAGCAGTTACGCCGGGTCAAATGAAAAACTGTTTTTT
.	TRBV6-5	TRBJ1-5	TRBD1	CASSYSSRQGWEQPQHF	TGTGCCAGCAGTTACTCTAGTCGACAGGGGTGGGAACAGCCCCAGCATTTT
.	TRBV5-1	TRBJ2-7	TRBD2	CASSQRLAGDPYEQYF	TGCGCCAGCAGCCAACGCCTAGCGGGAGACCCCTACGAGCAGTACTTC
many	TRBV28	TRBJ1-1	.	CASSSRHAEAFF	TGTGCCAGCAGTAGCCGGCACGCTGAAGCTTTCTTT
.	TRBV2	TRBJ2-7	.	CASSELAPGVPCEQYF	TGTGCCAGCAGTGAATTGGCGCCCGGGGTCCCCTGCGAGCAGTACTTC
few	TRBV7-2	TRBJ2-7	.	CASSPGLPGSEQYF	TGTGCCAGCAGCCCGGGACTGCCAGGTTCCGAGCAGTACTTC
many	TRBV5-1	TRBJ1-6	.	CASSLGTTDFSSYNSPLHF	TGCGCCAGCAGCTTGGGGACGACCGATTTCAGCTCCTATAATTCACCCCTCCACTTT
many	TRBV7-9	TRBJ1-1	.	CASGQMGGTEAFF	TGTGCCAGCGGGCAGATGGGCGGCACTGAAGCTTTCTTT
few	TRBV25-1	TRBJ1-1	.	CASTGSLNTEAFF	TGTGCCAGCACTGGCAGCTTGAACACTGAAGCTTTCTTT
.	TRBV7-2	TRBJ2-3	.	CASSLVAGVSTQYF	TGTGCCAGCAGCTTAGTTGCAGGGGTGAGCACGCAGTATTTT
.	TRBV15	TRBJ2-7	TRBD2	CATSRDRGAYEQYF	TGTGCCACCAGCAGAGATCGGGGGGCCTACGAGCAGTACTTC
few	TRBV12-3/TRBV12-4	TRBJ2-7	TRBD2	CASSLEAGGSYEQYF	TGTGCCAGCAGTTTAGAGGCGGGAGGGAGCTACGAGCAGTACTTC
.	TRBV10-3	TRBJ1-2	.	CAISYNTDYGYTF	TGTGCCATCAGCTATAACACCGACTATGGCTACACCTTC
.	TRBV20-1	TRBJ1-5	.	CSAKSWGGYSNQPQHF	TGCAGTGCCAAGAGCTGGGGGGGATATAGCAATCAGCCCCAGCATTTT
many	TRBV24-1	TRBJ1-1	.	CATSDPDYTEAFF	TGTGCCACCAGTGACCCGGACTACACTGAAGCTTTCTTT
.	TRBV5-1	TRBJ1-3	.	CASSVQGLPGNTIYF	TGCGCCAGCAGCGTCCAGGGGTTGCCTGGAAACACCATATATTTT
once	TRBV5-1	TRBJ2-4	.	CASSPGHLNKNIQYF	TGCGCCAGCAGCCCGGGACACCTAAACAAAAACATTCAGTACTTC
few	TRBV12-3/TRBV12-4	TRBJ2-1	TRBD2	CASTPRTSGGEQFF	TGTGCCAGCACCCCTAGGACTAGCGGGGGAGAGCAGTTCTTC
few	TRBV7-2	TRBJ2-5	TRBD2	CASSLGIREGTQYF	TGTGCCAGCAGCTTAGGCATCAGGGAGGGGACCCAGTACTTC
.	TRBV10-3	TRBJ2-6	.	CAISVGHSGANVLTF	TGTGCCATCAGTGTCGGCCACTCTGGGGCCAACGTCCTGACTTTC
few	TRBV21-1	TRBJ2-5	.	CASSIMKRQGETQYF	TGTGCCAGCAGCATCATGAAACGACAGGGAGAGACCCAGTACTTC
.	TRBV4-2	TRBJ2-1	.	CASSPGPDNEQFF	TGTGCCAGCAGCCCTGGTCCGGACAATGAGCAGTTCTTC
few	TRBV20-1	TRBJ2-1	TRBD1	CSAKKTGTGPEQFF	TGCAGTGCTAAGAAGACCGGGACAGGGCCCGAGCAGTTCTTC
.	TRBV5-1	TRBJ1-2	.	CASSWAVGGGSDGYTF	TGCGCCAGCAGCTGGGCCGTTGGGGGCGGCTCGGATGGCTACACCTTC
.	TRBV5-1	TRBJ2-3	TRBD1	CASRPGTGSTDTQYF	TGCGCCAGCAGACCCGGGACAGGGAGCACAGATACGCAGTATTTT
few	TRBV4-3	TRBJ1-2	TRBD1	CASSHRQGGSSGYTF	TGCGCCAGCAGCCACCGACAGGGGGGATCGAGTGGCTACACCTTC
few	TRBV27	TRBJ2-7	.	CPETNEQYF	TGCCCTGAAACTAACGAGCAGTACTTC
.	TRBV5-1	TRBJ2-7	TRBD1	CASSFLRDRAYEQYF	TGCGCCAGCAGCTTTCTCCGGGACAGGGCCTACGAGCAGTACTTC
.	TRBV10-3	TRBJ2-5	.	CAISKSGETQYF	TGTGCCATCAGTAAAAGTGGAGAGACCCAGTACTTC
.	TRBV20-1	TRBJ2-3	TRBD2	CSAPRGGLAGVRLPTDTQYF	TGCAGTGCTCCTAGAGGGGGACTAGCGGGAGTACGTCTTCCGACAGATACGCAGTATTTT
few	TRBV4-2	TRBJ2-1	.	CASSQDPLDEQFF	TGTGCCAGCAGCCAAGACCCACTCGATGAGCAGTTCTTC
few	TRBV11-2	TRBJ2-1	.	CASSLLYGAASSYNEQFF	TGTGCCAGCAGCTTACTTTATGGAGCGGCGAGCTCCTACAATGAGCAGTTCTTC
.	TRBV20-1	TRBJ1-5	.	CSARDYQGTQPQHF	TGCAGTGCTAGAGATTACCAGGGAACTCAGCCCCAGCATTTT
.	TRBV7-2	TRBJ2-7	.	CASRRQATGYEQYF	TGTGCCAGCAGAAGACAGGCGACGGGGTACGAGCAGTACTTC
.	TRBV7-2	TRBJ2-7	.	CASSLGNGGLGEQYF	TGTGCCAGCAGCTTAGGGAACGGGGGCTTAGGCGAGCAGTACTTC
many	TRBV20-1	TRBJ2-7	.	CSARSSYEQYF	TGCAGCGCCCGATCGTCCTACGAGCAGTACTTC
many	TRBV4-3	TRBJ1-5	.	CASSQDYGDFSNQPQHF	TGCGCCAGCAGCCAAGATTATGGGGACTTCAGCAATCAGCCCCAGCATTTT
.	TRBV29-1	TRBJ2-1	.	CSAPSGWSVYNEQFF	TGCAGCGCTCCCAGTGGATGGAGCGTCTACAATGAGCAGTTCTTC
.	TRBV3-1	TRBJ2-7	.	CASSPSHTYEQYF	TGTGCCAGCAGCCCGAGTCATACCTACGAGCAGTACTTC
.	TRBV7-9	TRBJ2-3	.	CASSSRQDSTDTQYF	TGTGCCAGCAGCTCTAGACAGGATAGCACAGATACGCAGTATTTT
.	TRBV5-4	TRBJ2-5	TRBD1	CASSLVGAGGMKETQYF	TGTGCCAGCAGCTTGGTCGGCGCAGGGGGCATGAAAGAGACCCAGTACTTC
few	TRBV29-1	TRBJ2-1	TRBD2	CSASRTSGYGGEQFF	TGCAGCGCGTCGAGGACTAGCGGGTACGGGGGTGAGCAGTTCTTC